This T cell receptor (beta chain) was recovered during a study of Ad26.COV2.S vaccination and SARS-CoV-2 variants. The CDR3 consists of 14 residues. The ends were cut back, 3 bases at V and 0 bases at J, with 6 bases in the middle. Per germline, CDR1 MRHNA and CDR2 SNTAGT. To note about this clone: Its specificity is not known.

Study-wide points: Placebo recipients showed lower spike-specific TCR breadth than vaccinees. Marked by substantial breadth, spike-specific CD8+ and CD4+ T cell responses were reportedly seen after vaccination.

Clones were sequenced by immunoSEQ multiplex PCR, and TCRdb holds only the in-frame ones, with some missing. Altogether about 180,000 clones are present, 87% being singletons, with the ten largest covering around 6.3%. This receptor was taken from a human donor who had recovered from COVID-19. Sequencing used peripheral blood, obtained after recovery from COVID-19. The V and J genes are TRBV6-4 and TRBJ2-4; weak D call: TRBD2 (5 bases). The CDR3 region is CASSDRGAKNIQYF. In DNA, the CDR3 is TGTGCCAGCAGTGATCGGGGAGCCAAAAACATTCAGTACTTC.